What follows are 23 T cell receptor beta chains derived from one specimen sequenced in a study of tumor and adjacent non-tumor tissue in lung cancer. No cell sorting was done before RNA was extracted from the tissue. More than 3 cm separated this lung sample from the edge of the tumor. Three rounds of nested PCR, following a modified ARM-PCR protocol, produced the TCRbeta library. TCRdb called the multiplex PCR reads again in MiXCR, with one record for every CDR3 protein. The sample lists some 80,000 distinct CDR3 sequences, 65% to 80% occurring once. The specimen was distant non-tumor lung tissue. Source of these receptors: a woman aged 45-65 years with non-small cell lung cancer.

A note on this clonotype: One end of the junction fails to match germline, which may point to a read error. The genes are TRBV4-1 and TRBJ2-3; D remains unclear. CDR3 size: 13 residues. Germline V lookup: CDR1 MGHRA, CDR2 YSYEKL. Here the CDR3 DNA reads TGCCCCAGCAACCGTCCTAGTACAGATACGCAGTATTTT. Translation: CPSNRPSTDTQYF.

The CDR3 protein is CASSTGAWRTYEQYF. The DNA for the CDR3 is TGTGCCAGCAGCACTGGGGCATGGCGCACCTACGAGCAGTACTTC. This chain connects TRBV11-2 to TRBJ2-7; possibly TRBD1 for D (5 bases). This CDR3 contains 15 residues. Germline CDR1 SGHAT, CDR2 FQNNGV. V was cut by 5 bases and J by 2 bases, with 16 bases left in between.

Worth noting for this clonotype: An end of the junction does not agree with germline; a read error may underlie this. As DNA, the CDR3 is TGTGCCATAAGGGGACGGGGGACCGGGGCCAACGTCCTGACTTTT. Translated, it gives CAIRGRGTGANVLTF. J is TRBJ2-6 and V is TRBV10-3; D perhaps matches TRBD2 (6 bases). CDR1 and CDR2 (germline): ENHRY, SYGVKD. The CDR3 sequence is 15 residues long.

In regard to this clonotype: Germline and junction disagree at one end, which may indicate a read error. The chain combines TRBV7-9 with TRBJ1-1, with 11 bases lining up with TRBD1. Germline loops: CDR1 SEHNR, CDR2 FQNEAQ (reference sequence). The CDR3 is 20 residues long. This chain's CDR3 is CTSSGRLDRGREDPNTGAFF. CDR3 nucleotides: TGTACTAGCAGCGGGCGCCTGGACAGGGGGCGCGAAGATCCGAACACTGGAGCTTTCTTT. Supplemented by reference TRBV7-9 and TRBJ1-1, the full variable domain reads DTGVSQNPRHKITKRGQNVTFRCDPISEHNRLYWYRQTLGQGPEFLTYFQNEAQLEKSRLLSDRFSAERPKGSFSTLEIQRTEQGDSAMYLCTSSGRLDRGREDPNTGAFFGQGTRLTVV.

The chain links TRBV12-3 or TRBV12-4 to TRBJ2-5; no firm D call. V was cut by 6 bases and J by 11 bases, with 13 bases left in between. The length of the CDR3 is 11 residues. CDR3 sequence reads: CASRRKVTQYF. The CDR3 DNA is TGTGCCAGCAGAAGGAAAGTGACTCAGTACTTC.

V is TRBV7-8 and J is TRBJ2-5, with D tentatively TRBD1 (5 bases). V was cut by 5 bases and J by 5 bases, with 18 bases left in between. Per germline, CDR1 SGHVS and CDR2 FQNEAQ. This CDR3 spans 15 amino acids. CDR3 sequence: CASSPTWGIGETQYF. DNA of the CDR3: TGTGCCAGCAGCCCAACATGGGGCATTGGGGAGACCCAGTACTTC.

As regards this clonotype: A read error may produce the germline difference seen at one junction end. V usage is TRBV12-3 or TRBV12-4 and J usage is TRBJ2-3, with D possibly being TRBD1 (5 bases). The CDR3 loop spans 15 amino acids. The CDR3 DNA reads TGTGTCAGCACATCACGGCAGGGTGGCACATATACGCAGTATTTT. Amino acids: CVSTSRQGGTYTQYF.

This chain uses TRBV11-2 with TRBJ2-7, with TRBD2 matching over 9 bases. The CDR3 length is 15 residues. The germline CDR1 and CDR2 sequences are SGHAT and FQNNGV. CDR3 coding DNA: TGTACCACCACTTCCACGTCCCTAGCGGGACGGGAGCAGTACTTC. This encodes CTTTSTSLAGREQYF.

V and J are TRBV6-5 and TRBJ2-2; no firm D call. Looked up from germline, CDR1 is MNHEY and CDR2 is SVGAGI. The CDR3 is 14 amino acids. V dropped 7 bases and J dropped 0 bases, with 9 bases sitting between them. CDR3 amino acids: CASTYRSNTGELFF. The CDR3, as DNA: TGTGCCAGCACGTACAGATCGAACACCGGGGAGCTGTTTTTT.

A remark on this clonotype: The junction differs from germline at one of its ends, possibly a read error. The chain employs TRBV6-5 and TRBJ1-6; D ambiguous. Germline assignment: CDR1 MNHEY and CDR2 SVGAGI. CDR3 length: 16 amino acids. The CDR3 DNA sequence: TGTGTCAGCAGTTACGTCAGACCGGGAGGAAATTCACCCCTCCACTTT. Its translation: CVSSYVRPGGNSPLHF.

This chain links TRBV28 with TRBJ2-7; the D call may be TRBD1 or TRBD2 (6 bases each). V shed 5 bases and J shed 7 bases, with 18 bases lying between them. The CDR3 runs 14 residues. Germline loops: CDR1 MDHEN, CDR2 SYDVKM. CDR3 sequence (DNA): TGTGCCAGCAGTATCCTTGGGGGGCCCGGTGAGCAGTACTTC. This gives the protein CASSILGGPGEQYF.

The chain links TRBV29-1 to TRBJ1-6, with D perhaps matching TRBD1 (6 bases). This CDR3 is built from 12 residues. Trimming cost V 8 bases and J 10 bases, with 15 bases left between them. Germline-derived CDR1 and CDR2 are SQVTM and ANQGSEA. The CDR3 nucleotides read TGCAGCTTGGGACACATTAACTCACCCCTCCACTTT. Translation gives CSLGHINSPLHF.

The CDR3 nucleotides are TGCAGTGCCATTGACTGGGCAAGGGAAAAACTGTTTTTT. It codes for CSAIDWAREKLFF. The chain joins TRBV20-1 to TRBJ1-4, with D uncertain. CDR3 length: 13 amino acids. The V end lost 6 bases, the J end lost 8 bases, and 16 bases lay between the germline ends. Per germline, CDR1 DFQATT and CDR2 SNEGSKA (reference sequence).

Details on this clonotype: The junction does not match germline at one end; this may be a read error. This rearrangement joins TRBV28 to TRBJ2-2, with D tentatively TRBD1 or TRBD2 (5 bases each). The CDR3 consists of 13 residues. Germline V gives CDR1 MDHEN, CDR2 SYDVKM. The CDR3 DNA is TGTGCCAGCATTCAGGGTGACACCGGGGACCTGTTCTTT. Translating gives CASIQGDTGDLFF.

As to this clonotype: One junction end disagrees with the germline gene, perhaps due to a read error. The V call is TRBV11-2, the J call TRBJ2-3; D might be TRBD2 (6 bases). Germline CDR1 reads SGHAT; CDR2 reads FQNNGV. The CDR3 extends over 16 amino acids. The chain's CDR3 is CATSLWGQLATCTQYF. The CDR3 coding sequence is TGTGCCACCAGCTTGTGGGGCCAGCTAGCGACATGTACGCAGTATTTT.

About this clonotype itself: A read error may explain this, as a much larger clone is one base away. The V call is TRBV12-3 or TRBV12-4, the J call TRBJ2-5; 11 nucleotides agree with TRBD2. The CDR3 is 14 residues long. Unmatched junction bases numbered 4, after V lost 2 bases and J lost 8 bases. The CDR3 bases are TGTGCCAGCAGTTTACAACTAGCGGGAGATACCCAGTACTTC. It specifies CASSLQLAGDTQYF.

The DNA for the CDR3 is TGCAGCGTAGCCCATGGGGACTACAACGAAGCTTTCTTT. It yields the protein CSVAHGDYNEAFF. The chain is built from TRBV29-1 and TRBJ1-1; D is perhaps TRBD1 (5 bases). Trimming removed 6 bases from V and 8 bases from J, with 19 bases in between. The CDR3 loop spans 13 amino acids. The germline CDR1 and CDR2 sequences are SQVTM and ANQGSEA.

Concerning this clonotype: Mismatch with germline at one junction end may stem from a read error. The chain links TRBV6-1 to TRBJ2-7, with 7 bases fitting TRBD1. CDR3 length equals 14 residues. Germline values: CDR1 MNHNS, CDR2 SASEGT. Here the CDR3 DNA reads TGTGCCACGGAGTCCGGGACAGTGAGCCACGAGCAGTGCTTC. Its translation is CATESGTVSHEQCF.

As to this clonotype: The junction differs from germline at one of its ends, possibly a read error. The V call is TRBV6-1, the J call TRBJ2-3; TRBD2 might be the D (6 bases). This CDR3 has 15 amino acids. Germline V CDR1 and CDR2: MNHNS, SASEGT. The CDR3 DNA follows: TGTGCCAGCGGTGAAGATGCAGGAGGGGCAGATACGCAGTATTTT. It is translated as CASGEDAGGADTQYF.

With respect to this clonotype: At one end the junction does not follow the germline gene, possibly because of a read error. V is TRBV24-1 and J is TRBJ2-1; D may be TRBD2 (5 bases). This CDR3 comprises 17 residues. Germline V gene lookup returns CDR1 KGHDR and CDR2 SFDVKD. The CDR3 nucleotides read TGTGCCACCAGTGATTCGGGATTCCGAAACTCCTACAATGAGCAATTCTTC. This sequence encodes CATSDSGFRNSYNEQFF.

This clonotype turned up a few times. The junction does not match germline at one end; this may be a read error. The rearrangement links TRBV29-1 to TRBJ1-1; 8 positions agree with TRBD1. CDR1 SQVTM and CDR2 ANQGSEA come from the germline V gene. The CDR3 length is 14 residues. CDR3 sequence (DNA): TGCAGTGTTGGGGGGGGACAGGACAGCATTGAAGCTTTCTTT. Translating gives CSVGGGQDSIEAFF. Full variable domain (outside the CDR3, taken from reference TRBV29-1 and TRBJ1-1): SAVISQKPSRDICQRGTSLTIQCQVDSQVTMMFWYRQQPGQSLTLIATANQGSEATYESGFVIDKFPISRPNLTFSTLTVSNMSPEDSSIYLCSVGGGQDSIEAFFGQGTRLTVV.

About this clonotype itself: The CDR3 end shows no conserved phenylalanine or tryptophan, and so a read error is likely. The chain combines TRBV6-1 with TRBJ2-5; D might be TRBD2 (6 bases). Germline CDR1 and CDR2: MNHNS and SASEGT. This CDR3 is built from 13 residues. The CDR3 loop is CVSCRGMGETQYL. Here the CDR3 DNA reads TGTGTCAGCTGCCGGGGGATGGGAGAGACCCAGTACTTA.

As regards this clonotype: The junction departs from germline at one end; a sequencing error may be responsible. J is TRBJ2-1 and V is TRBV11-2, with 9 bases aligning to TRBD1. The CDR3 has 16 amino acids. Germline lookup yields CDR1 SGHAT and CDR2 FQNNGV. Written as DNA, the CDR3 is TGTGCCAGTAGCTTAGAGGCGGGACAGGGTGTGAATGAGCAGCTCTTC. Amino acid sequence: CASSLEAGQGVNEQLF.